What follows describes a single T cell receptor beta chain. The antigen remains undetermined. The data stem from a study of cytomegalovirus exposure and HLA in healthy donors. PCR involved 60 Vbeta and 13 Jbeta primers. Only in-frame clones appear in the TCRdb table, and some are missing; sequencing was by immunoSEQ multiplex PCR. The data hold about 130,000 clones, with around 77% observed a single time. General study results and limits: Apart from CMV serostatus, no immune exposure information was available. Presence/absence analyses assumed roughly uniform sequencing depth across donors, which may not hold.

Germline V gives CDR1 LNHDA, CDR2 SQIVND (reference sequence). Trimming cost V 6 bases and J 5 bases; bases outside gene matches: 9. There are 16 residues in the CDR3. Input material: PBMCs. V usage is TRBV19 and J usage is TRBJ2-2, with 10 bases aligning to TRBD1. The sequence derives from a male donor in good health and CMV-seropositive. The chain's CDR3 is CASRMPGTGETGELFF. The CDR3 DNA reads TGTGCCAGTAGGATGCCCGGGACAGGGGAGACCGGGGAGCTGTTTTTT.